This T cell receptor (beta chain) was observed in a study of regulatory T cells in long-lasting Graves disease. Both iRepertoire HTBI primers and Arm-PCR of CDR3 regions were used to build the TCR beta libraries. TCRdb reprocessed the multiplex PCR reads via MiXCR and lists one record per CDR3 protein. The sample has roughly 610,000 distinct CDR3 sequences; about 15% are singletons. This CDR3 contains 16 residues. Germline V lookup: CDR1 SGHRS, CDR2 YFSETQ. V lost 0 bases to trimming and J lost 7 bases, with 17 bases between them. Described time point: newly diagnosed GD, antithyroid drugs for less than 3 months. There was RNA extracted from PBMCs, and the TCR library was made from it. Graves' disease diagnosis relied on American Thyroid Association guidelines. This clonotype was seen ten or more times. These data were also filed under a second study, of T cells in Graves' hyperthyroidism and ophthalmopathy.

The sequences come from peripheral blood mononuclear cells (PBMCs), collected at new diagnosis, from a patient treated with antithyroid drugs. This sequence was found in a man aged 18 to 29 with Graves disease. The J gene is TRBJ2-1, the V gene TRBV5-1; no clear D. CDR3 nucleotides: TGCGCCAGCAGCTTGGCAGCCACCTCAATAGGGAATGAGCAGTTCTTC. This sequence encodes CASSLAATSIGNEQFF.